This T cell receptor beta chain is from a study of blood T cell repertoires in COVID-19. Study details: T cells, B-cell-depleted T cells, or PBMCs provided the cDNA or gDNA that served as material.

Assay used: immunoSEQ multiplex PCR; TCRdb lists only in-frame clones, some missing. The repertoire holds 140,000 to 150,000 clones, with 70% to 85% as singletons. This CDR3 is built from 16 residues. The germline CDR1 and CDR2 sequences are MGHRA and YSYEKL. After removal of 0 bases from V and 4 bases from J, the junction contained 3 bases not matched to a gene. The material sequenced was peripheral blood. The genes are TRBV4-1 and TRBJ2-5, with 12 bases that match TRBD1. This sequence originates from a man aged 55 to 70 with active or convalescent COVID-19. The CDR3 coding sequence is TGCGCCAGCAGCCAAGAGGGGACAGGGGGCGGAGAGACCCAGTACTTC. It yields the protein CASSQEGTGGGETQYF.